This T cell receptor beta chain was captured in a study of blood T cell repertoires in COVID-19. Study information: The samples span acute and convalescent COVID-19 from the United States, Italy and Spain. In each case, the material was cDNA or gDNA derived from T cells, B-cell-depleted T cells, or PBMCs.

The protocol was immunoSEQ multiplex PCR, while the TCRdb copy is restricted to in-frame clones and leaves out a portion. The table shows around 70,000 clones, with almost 85% occurring only once. This CDR3 has 14 residues. V was clipped by 4 bases and J by 10 bases, with 15 bases between them. CDR1 SGHRS and CDR2 YFSETQ come from the germline V gene. The specimen was peripheral blood. The origin of this receptor is a man in his 70s with acute or convalescent COVID-19. The V gene is TRBV5-1, the J gene TRBJ1-6, with D perhaps matching TRBD1 (6 bases). The CDR3 region has the DNA TGCGCCAGCAGCCACCCAGGACAGAACTCACCCCTCCACTTT. Amino acid sequence: CASSHPGQNSPLHF.